The 25 T cell receptor beta chains in this list originate from one sample, sequenced in a study of T cells in Graves' hyperthyroidism and ophthalmopathy. From RNA transcripts, TCR beta CDR3 regions were amplified. TCR CDR3 regions were first amplified by RT-PCR with HTBI primers. TCRdb reprocessed the multiplex PCR reads with MiXCR, giving one entry per CDR3 protein. The sample gives approximately 370,000 distinct CDR3 sequences, about 18% of which show up once; roughly 35% is in the top ten. The source material was blood. The source is a woman younger than 45 with Graves' hyperthyroidism that later progressed to Graves' ophthalmopathy.

This sequence joins TRBV5-6 and TRBJ1-1, with TRBD1 as a possible D gene (5 bases). Germline CDR1 is SGHDT and CDR2 is YYEEEE. Trimming took 9 bases from V and 2 from J, leaving 14 bases between them. This CDR3 comprises 13 residues. CDR3 nucleotide sequence: TGTGCCACCCACGGGGGGTTTAACACTGAAGCTTTCTTT. Encoded protein: CATHGGFNTEAFF.

The rearrangement links TRBV11-2 to TRBJ2-7, with D maybe TRBD2 (6 bases). Between the trimmed V and J ends, which lost 8 bases and 4 bases, there was a span of 27 bases. CDR1 SGHAT and CDR2 FQNNGV come from the germline V gene. The CDR3 totals 17 residues. CDR3 protein: CASWSSWREHRNYEQYV. CDR3 coding DNA: TGTGCCAGCTGGTCAAGTTGGAGGGAGCACAGGAATTACGAGCAGTACGTC.

The chain combines TRBV3-1 with TRBJ1-2; TRBD1 matches 8 bases. Germline CDR1 and CDR2: LGHDT and YNNKEL (reference sequence). The CDR3 spans 15 residues. V gave up 0 bases and J gave up 4 bases; unmatched junction bases: 4. This CDR3 is CASSQESQGVYGYTF. CDR3 sequence (DNA): TGTGCCAGCAGCCAAGAATCACAGGGGGTCTATGGCTACACCTTC.

The V call is TRBV4-1, the J call TRBJ2-7, with D perhaps TRBD2 (5 bases). The CDR3 covers 15 residues. Trimming took off 5 bases at V and 2 bases at J, with 16 bases between the two ends. Germline CDR1 MGHRA, CDR2 YSYEKL. As DNA, the CDR3 is TGCGCCAGCAGCTTGCGGACTTCTTCCCCCTACGAGCAGTACTTC. This translates into CASSLRTSSPYEQYF.

Many counts were recorded for this clonotype. The chain uses TRBV6-1 and TRBJ1-2; 10 nucleotides agree with TRBD1. V was clipped by 3 bases and J by 8 bases; unmatched bases: 9. CDR1 and CDR2 from the germline V gene are MNHNS and SASEGT. This CDR3 region has 15 residues. The chain's CDR3 is CASSEGTGVPGGYTF. As DNA, the CDR3 is TGTGCCAGCAGTGAGGGGACAGGGGTCCCGGGAGGCTACACCTTC.

This clonotype was seen at least ten times. The V and J genes are TRBV7-8 and TRBJ1-4, with D perhaps TRBD1 (5 bases). Per the germline V gene, CDR1 is SGHVS and CDR2 is FQNEAQ. V lost 0 bases and J 2 bases, leaving 13 bases between the germline ends. The CDR3 runs to 17 residues. CDR3 loop: CASSLAEGFTTNEKLFF. The CDR3 DNA is TGTGCCAGCAGCTTAGCCGAGGGGTTTACTACTAATGAAAAACTGTTTTTT.

The chain is built from TRBV6-2 or TRBV6-3 and TRBJ2-1; 11 bases fit TRBD1. The trim removed 6 bases at V and 4 bases at J, leaving 2 bases unmatched. Germline CDR1 MNHEY, CDR2 SVGEGT. The CDR3 length is 14 residues. Written as DNA, the CDR3 is TGTGCCAGCAGAGGACAGGGGGCTTACAATGAGCAGTTCTTC. Protein sequence: CASRGQGAYNEQFF.

This clonotype has at least ten counts. This chain uses TRBV11-2 with TRBJ1-3; D ambiguous. V was clipped by 1 base and J by 4 bases, with 2 bases between them. Germline V lookup: CDR1 SGHAT, CDR2 FQNNGV. The CDR3 runs 12 residues. CDR3 in amino acids: CASSLAGNTIYF. In DNA, the CDR3 is TGTGCCAGCAGCTTAGCCGGAAACACCATATATTTT. Combining the CDR3 with reference TRBV11-2 and TRBJ1-3 gives the whole variable domain EAGVAQSPRYKIIEKRQSVAFWCNPISGHATLYWYQQILGQGPKLLIQFQNNGVVDDSQLPKDRFSAERLKGVDSTLKIQPAKLEDSAVYLCASSLAGNTIYFGEGSWLTVV.

Points on this clonotype: A much larger clone lies a single base off, so this may be a read error. V and J are TRBV5-5 and TRBJ1-6; TRBD1 agrees at 7 bases. Germline values: CDR1 SGHKS, CDR2 YYEKEE (reference sequence). The CDR3 covers 15 residues. CDR3 amino acids: CASSMGDSDYSPLHF. In nucleotides, the CDR3 is TGCGCCAGCTCCATGGGGGACAGTGACTATTCACCCCTCCACTTT.

This chain connects TRBV7-9 to TRBJ1-4, with 11 positions matching TRBD1. The germline CDR1 and CDR2 sequences are SEHNR and FQNEAQ (reference sequence). This CDR3 comprises 16 residues. J gave up 6 bases and V 3 bases, and 6 bases lay outside the gene matches. CDR3: CASSFLGQGAHEKLFF. The CDR3 bases are TGTGCCAGCAGCTTTTTAGGACAGGGGGCGCATGAAAAACTGTTTTTT.

V is TRBV6-2 or TRBV6-3 and J is TRBJ1-1, with D perhaps matching TRBD1 (6 bases). The CDR3 runs to 13 residues. The germline V gene has CDR1 MNHEY and CDR2 SVGEGT. The ends were cut back, 6 bases at V and 8 bases at J, with 16 bases in the middle. CDR3 bases: TGTGCCAGCAGCCCAAGGGGGACTGCCGAAGCTTTCTTT. Translated, it gives CASSPRGTAEAFF.

This clonotype was observed many times. V usage is TRBV12-3 or TRBV12-4 and J usage is TRBJ1-1, with TRBD1 matching over 8 bases. J was trimmed by 0 bases and V by 6 bases; bases with no gene match: 12. The CDR3 runs 17 residues. This CDR3 reads CASSLTGAGPMNTEAFF. The CDR3 DNA is TGTGCCAGCAGCCTGACAGGGGCCGGTCCCATGAACACTGAAGCTTTCTTT.

Concerning this clonotype itself: Since a much larger clone is just one base distant, this may be a read error. V gene TRBV11-2 combines with J gene TRBJ2-2; D possibly corresponds to TRBD1 (6 bases). The CDR3 is 13 amino acids. Germline CDR1 is SGHAT and CDR2 is FQNNGV. This chain's CDR3 is CASNPQGSGEPFF. CDR3 coding DNA: TGTGCCAGCAACCCCCAGGGGTCCGGGGAGCCGTTTTTT.

This clonotype has a count of ten or more. The rearrangement joins TRBV7-8 to TRBJ2-7; D assignment may be TRBD1 or TRBD2 (5 bases each). V was pared by 2 bases and J by 2 bases, with 13 bases between. The germline V gene has CDR1 SGHVS and CDR2 FQNEAQ. The CDR3 spans 15 residues. Written as DNA, the CDR3 is TGTGCCAGCAGCTTAATAGCAAGGGGAGCCTACGAGCAGTACTTC. It is translated as CASSLIARGAYEQYF.

This clonotype appeared a single time. This chain uses TRBV20-1 with TRBJ2-3; 11 positions match TRBD2. Losses at the gene ends were 0 bases for V and 0 bases for J; bases not matched to a gene: 5. Looked up from germline, CDR1 is DFQATT and CDR2 is SNEGSKA (reference sequence). This CDR3 is built from 17 residues. As DNA, the CDR3 is TGCAGTGCTAGAGATCTCACTAGCGGGAGTAGCACAGATACGCAGTATTTT. Translated, it gives CSARDLTSGSSTDTQYF.

Comment on this clonotype: One end of the junction fails to match germline, which may point to a read error. This chain joins TRBV6-1 and TRBJ2-3; 9 bases are shared with TRBD2. Looked up from germline, CDR1 is MNHNS and CDR2 is SASEGT. The CDR3 has 16 amino acids. As DNA, the CDR3 is TGTCCCAGCAGTGAAGTAGCGGGGGCCCCCACAGATACGCAGTATTTT. As protein: CPSSEVAGAPTDTQYF.

This clonotype was detected ten times or more. CDR3 nucleotides: TGTGCCAGCAGTCGGGGTGGTGAGAACACCGGGGAGCTGTTTTTT. Residues: CASSRGGENTGELFF. V is TRBV28 and J is TRBJ2-2; possibly TRBD2 for D (5 bases). The CDR3 has 15 amino acids. Germline CDR1 reads MDHEN; CDR2 reads SYDVKM. V was clipped by 5 bases and J by 1 base, with 11 bases between them.

In its sample, this clonotype was seen many times. The chain has TRBV2 and TRBJ2-1, with unresolved D. The CDR3 is made up of 12 amino acids. Trimming removed 6 bases at V and 5 bases at J, with 8 bases between. Germline CDR1 reads SNHLY; CDR2 reads FYNNEI. For the CDR3, the DNA is TGTGCCAGCAGAGTCAGGAACAATGAGCAGTTCTTC. Encoded protein: CASRVRNNEQFF.

The chain employs TRBV12-3 or TRBV12-4 and TRBJ1-6; D gene uncertain. Trimming cost V 5 bases and J 10 bases, with 9 bases left between them. This CDR3 region has 12 residues. DNA for the CDR3: TGTGCCAGCAGTCAGAGCCGCTCACCCCTCCACTTT. It yields the protein CASSQSRSPLHF.

The table lists this clonotype with many counts. The rearrangement links TRBV20-1 to TRBJ2-3; tentatively, D is TRBD2 (5 bases). CDR3 length: 16 residues. The V end lost 0 bases, the J end lost 5 bases, and 18 bases lay between the germline ends. Germline V gives CDR1 DFQATT, CDR2 SNEGSKA (reference sequence). This CDR3 reads CSARDLLGEGGDTQYF. In DNA, the CDR3 is TGCAGTGCTAGAGATCTTCTTGGAGAGGGTGGAGATACGCAGTATTTT.

This clonotype was detected a few times. This chain connects TRBV10-3 to TRBJ2-7; no firm D call. Per germline, CDR1 ENHRY and CDR2 SYGVKD. This CDR3 has 15 amino acids. Trimming cost V 6 bases and J 2 bases, with 17 bases left between them. The CDR3 is CAISKKERNPYEQYF. In DNA, the CDR3 is TGTGCCATCAGCAAAAAAGAACGAAATCCCTACGAGCAGTACTTC.

The table lists this clonotype with many counts. V and J are TRBV28 and TRBJ1-2, with 8 bases that match TRBD1. Germline V gene data show CDR1 as MDHEN and CDR2 as SYDVKM. The CDR3 totals 15 residues. With 7 bases clipped from V and 3 bases from J, the junction kept 10 bases outside the gene matches. CDR3 DNA sequence: TGTGCCAGCACCCAAGGGCAGGGGGCATACTATGGCTACACCTTC. Translating it yields CASTQGQGAYYGYTF.

This clonotype was counted at least ten times. The V call is TRBV30, the J call TRBJ1-2; TRBD1 might be the D (5 bases). This CDR3 comprises 12 residues. CDR1 is GTSNPN and CDR2 is SVGIG in the germline V gene (reference sequence). Trimming removed 8 bases from V and 2 bases from J, with 12 bases in between. CDR3 sequence: CARQLLNYGYTF. The CDR3 bases are TGTGCCCGACAGTTACTAAACTATGGCTACACCTTC.

Details on this clonotype: This is likely a read error, given that the CDR3 carries no conserved phenylalanine or tryptophan at its end. The CDR3 sequence: CASSRQGLGQETQYL. The CDR3 region has the DNA TGTGCCAGCAGTCGTCAGGGGCTGGGTCAAGAGACCCAGTACCTC. This rearrangement joins TRBV28 to TRBJ2-5, with a weak D call TRBD1 (6 bases). This CDR3 is built from 15 residues. V shed 5 bases and J shed 2 bases, with 15 bases lying between them. Germline V gene lookup returns CDR1 MDHEN and CDR2 SYDVKM.

This clonotype was detected only a few times. The chain recombines TRBV20-1 with TRBJ1-5; D is possibly TRBD1 (6 bases). Trimming shortened V by 5 bases and J by 7 bases, and 12 bases separated the two germline ends. Germline V gene data show CDR1 as DFQATT and CDR2 as SNEGSKA (reference sequence). The CDR3 has 12 amino acids. The CDR3 protein is CSAGQTVQPQHF. The DNA for the CDR3 is TGCAGTGCTGGACAGACGGTACAGCCCCAGCATTTT.